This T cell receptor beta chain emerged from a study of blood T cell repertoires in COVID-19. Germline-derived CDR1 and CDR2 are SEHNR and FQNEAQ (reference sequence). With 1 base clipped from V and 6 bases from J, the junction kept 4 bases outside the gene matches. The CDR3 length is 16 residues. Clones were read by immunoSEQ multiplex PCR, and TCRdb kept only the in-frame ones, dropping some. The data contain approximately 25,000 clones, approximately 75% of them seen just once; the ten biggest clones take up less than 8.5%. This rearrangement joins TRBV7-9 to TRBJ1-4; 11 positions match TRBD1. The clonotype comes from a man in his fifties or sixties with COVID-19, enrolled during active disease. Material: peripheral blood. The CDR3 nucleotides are TGTGCCAGCAGCTTAGGGACAGGGGGCTTTTATGAAAAACTGTTTTTT. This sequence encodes CASSLGTGGFYEKLFF.